This T cell receptor beta chain was recorded in a study of shared clonotypes between healthy human individuals. Findings and caveats of the study: Investigators collected only blood, and repertoires in tissues likely differ.

Splitting of each subset's genomic DNA was done evenly across several immunoSEQ plates. Assay used: immunoSEQ multiplex PCR; TCRdb lists only in-frame clones, some missing. Here the sample spans about 480,000 clones, 75% to 80% being singletons. This clone was counted only a few times. Its antigen is not identified. Genomic DNA from unsorted samples was obtained from 70 million to 90 million PBMCs (per sample). Trimming pared 3 bases from V and 0 bases from J, leaving 6 bases between. From germline, CDR1 is MDHEN and CDR2 SYDVKM. The CDR3 sequence is 15 residues long. The source is a woman aged 40 to 55 in good health. Some clones in this sample may be carry-over from other donors' samples. The chain links TRBV28 to TRBJ2-6; D remains unclear. Sequencing was performed on PBMCs. The CDR3 region has the DNA TGTGCCAGCAGTTTTGGTCTCTCTGGGGCCAACGTCCTGACTTTC. This encodes CASSFGLSGANVLTF.